Below are 12 T cell receptor beta chains sequenced from a single sample in a study of T cell responses to AZD1222 COVID-19 vaccine. The data were produced by immunoSEQ multiplex PCR, yet TCRdb's version contains in-frame clones alone and is incomplete. The sample includes about 84,000 clones, 80% to 90% seen only once; the top ten take more than 9%. Material: peripheral blood, obtained 28 days after the second AZD1222 dose. Source of these receptors: an adult who received the AZD1222 COVID-19 vaccine.

The rearrangement joins TRBV28 to TRBJ2-7; 15 bases agree with TRBD2. Germline-derived CDR1 and CDR2 are MDHEN and SYDVKM. This CDR3 comprises 15 residues. V trimming: 6 bases; J trimming: 5 bases; junction bases outside the gene matches: 5. CDR3 region: CASSRTSGGVNEQYF. DNA for the CDR3: TGTGCCAGCAGCCGGACTAGCGGGGGGGTTAACGAGCAGTACTTC.

The V gene is TRBV6-6, the J gene TRBJ2-1; D perhaps matches TRBD2 (6 bases). Deletions cut 6 bases from V and 4 bases from J, with 16 bases between. The CDR3 has 15 amino acids. Germline V gene lookup returns CDR1 MNHNY and CDR2 SVGAGI (reference sequence). The CDR3 reads CASSPAGGKYNEQFF. CDR3 bases: TGTGCCAGCAGCCCCGCCGGAGGGAAATACAATGAGCAGTTCTTC.

This clone was detected only a few times. Here the CDR3 reads CASSEGVYRLGSQYF. DNA for the CDR3: TGTGCCAGCAGTGAAGGAGTGTACAGACTAGGTTCCCAGTACTTC. The chain joins TRBV6-1 to TRBJ2-5, with D possibly being TRBD2 (6 bases). The CDR3 is 15 amino acids. With 1 base removed from V and 9 bases from J, the gap between germline ends came to 18 bases. CDR1 and CDR2 (germline): MNHNS, SASEGT.

The chain joins TRBV23-1 to TRBJ2-1; tentatively, D is TRBD2 (7 bases). TRBV23-1 is flagged as an ORF with uncertain function. Between the trimmed V and J ends, which lost 2 bases and 0 bases, there was a span of 8 bases. CDR3 length: 15 amino acids. This CDR3 is CASSQAGASYNEQFF. CDR3 sequence (DNA): TGCGCCAGCAGTCAAGCGGGGGCCTCCTACAATGAGCAGTTCTTC.

This clone came up once. V and J are TRBV7-8 and TRBJ2-2; 16 bases map to TRBD2. The CDR3 loop spans 19 amino acids. V dropped 5 bases and J dropped 5; count of bases not matched to a gene: 11. CDR1 and CDR2 from the germline V gene are SGHVS and FQNEAQ. The CDR3: CASSRPGLAGGEWTGELFF. The CDR3 DNA follows: TGTGCCAGCAGCCGACCGGGACTAGCGGGGGGGGAATGGACCGGGGAGCTGTTTTTT.

The gene calls are TRBV23-1 and TRBJ1-5; D is unclear. TRBV23-1 is an ORF, with its function uncertain. Trimming removed 5 bases at V and 7 bases at J, with 21 bases between. The CDR3 is 16 residues long. This CDR3 reads CASSFHRISLRQPQHF. DNA of the CDR3: TGCGCCAGCAGTTTCCACCGAATCTCCCTGAGGCAGCCCCAGCATTTT.

The CDR3 DNA follows: TGTGCCAGCAGTGTGGGTCCCAGAGCCTACGAGCAGTACTTC. This translates into CASSVGPRAYEQYF. V gene TRBV27 combines with J gene TRBJ2-7; D is ambiguous. The CDR3 spans 14 residues. V lost 5 bases and J 2 bases, leaving 13 bases between the germline ends. Germline V CDR1 and CDR2: MNHEY, SMNVEV (reference sequence).

The chain joins TRBV6-5 to TRBJ2-5; a possible D gene is TRBD2 (6 bases). The V end lost 2 bases, the J end lost 1 base, and 11 bases lay between the germline ends. This CDR3 spans 15 amino acids. The V gene's germline CDR1 is MNHEY and CDR2 SVGAGI. The CDR3 region is CASSYAGLTQETQYF. The CDR3 DNA sequence: TGTGCCAGCAGTTACGCGGGACTTACCCAAGAGACCCAGTACTTC.

This clone was observed a single time. The chain links TRBV7-8 to TRBJ2-3, with D hard to call. V was shortened by 5 bases and J by 1 base, with 10 bases between the two germline ends. Per germline, CDR1 SGHVS and CDR2 FQNEAQ. CDR3 size: 14 residues. The DNA for the CDR3 is TGTGCCAGCAGCCCTTTGGTGGGCACAGATACGCAGTATTTT. Residues: CASSPLVGTDTQYF.

This chain joins TRBV19 and TRBJ2-2; tentatively, D is TRBD1 or TRBD2 (5 bases each). Germline values: CDR1 LNHDA, CDR2 SQIVND (reference sequence). Trimming removed 5 bases at V and 2 bases at J, with 9 bases between. This CDR3 region has 14 residues. This chain's CDR3 is CASSGTFNTGELFF. In DNA form, the CDR3 reads TGTGCCAGTAGTGGGACCTTTAACACCGGGGAGCTGTTTTTT.

V and J are TRBV2 and TRBJ2-5; D remains ambiguous. Trimming removed 3 bases at V and 2 bases at J, with 19 bases between. Germline V gene sequence: CDR1 SNHLY, CDR2 FYNNEI. The CDR3 extends over 17 amino acids. The CDR3 protein is CASSDRVLAAGQETQYF. The DNA of the CDR3 is TGTGCCAGCAGTGATAGGGTCCTTGCGGCAGGACAAGAGACCCAGTACTTC.

V is TRBV13 and J is TRBJ2-2; possible D gene TRBD1, 7 bases. V was shortened by 2 bases and J by 3 bases, with 13 bases between the two germline ends. Per the germline V gene, CDR1 is PRHDT and CDR2 is FYEKMQ (reference sequence). This CDR3 comprises 16 residues. CDR3 bases: TGTGCCAGCAGCTTACGTGCGGGACAGTACACCGGGGAGCTGTTTTTT. Translation: CASSLRAGQYTGELFF. The variable domain in full, with the rest retrieved from reference TRBV13 and TRBJ2-2, is AAGVIQSPRHLIKEKRETATLKCYPIPRHDTVYWYQQGPGQDPQFLISFYEKMQSDKGSIPDRFSAQQFSDYHSELNMSSLELGDSALYFCASSLRAGQYTGELFFGEGSRLTVL.